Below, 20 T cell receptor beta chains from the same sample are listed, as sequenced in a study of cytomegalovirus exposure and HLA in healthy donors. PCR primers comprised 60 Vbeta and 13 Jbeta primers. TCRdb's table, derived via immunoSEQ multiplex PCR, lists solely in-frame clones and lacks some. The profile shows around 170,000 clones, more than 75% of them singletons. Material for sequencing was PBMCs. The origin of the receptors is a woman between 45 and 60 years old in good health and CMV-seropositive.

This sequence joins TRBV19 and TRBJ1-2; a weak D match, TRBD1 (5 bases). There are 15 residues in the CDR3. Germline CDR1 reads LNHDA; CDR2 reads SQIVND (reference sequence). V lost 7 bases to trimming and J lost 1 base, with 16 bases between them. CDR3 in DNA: TGTGCCAGTATAGGGCGCAGGGAGGGTAACTATGGCTACACCTTC. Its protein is CASIGRREGNYGYTF. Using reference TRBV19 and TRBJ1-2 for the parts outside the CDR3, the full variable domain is DGGITQSPKYLFRKEGQNVTLSCEQNLNHDAMYWYRQDPGQGLRLIYYSQIVNDFQKGDIAEGYSVSREKKESFPLTVTSAQKNPTAFYLCASIGRREGNYGYTFGSGTRLTVV.

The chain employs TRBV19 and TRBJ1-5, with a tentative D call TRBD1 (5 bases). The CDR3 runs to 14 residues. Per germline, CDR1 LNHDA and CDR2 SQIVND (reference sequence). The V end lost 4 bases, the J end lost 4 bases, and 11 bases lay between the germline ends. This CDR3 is CASSTQAGNQPQHF. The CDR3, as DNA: TGTGCCAGTAGTACACAGGCAGGGAATCAGCCCCAGCATTTT.

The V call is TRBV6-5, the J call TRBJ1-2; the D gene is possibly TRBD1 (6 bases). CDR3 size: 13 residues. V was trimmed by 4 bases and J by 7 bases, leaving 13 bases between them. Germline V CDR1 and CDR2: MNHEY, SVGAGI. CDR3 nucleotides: TGTGCCAGCAGTTCCGACAGGTTTGGTGGCTACACCTTC. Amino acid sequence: CASSSDRFGGYTF.

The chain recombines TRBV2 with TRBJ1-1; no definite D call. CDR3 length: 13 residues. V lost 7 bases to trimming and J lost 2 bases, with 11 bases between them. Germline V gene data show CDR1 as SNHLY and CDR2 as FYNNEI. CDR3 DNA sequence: TGTGCCAGCAATAAGGAGGGAAACACTGAAGCTTTCTTT. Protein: CASNKEGNTEAFF. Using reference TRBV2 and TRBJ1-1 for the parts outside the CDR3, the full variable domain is EPEVTQTPSHQVTQMGQEVILRCVPISNHLYFYWYRQILGQKVEFLVSFYNNEISEKSEIFDDQFSVERPDGSNFTLKIRSTKLEDSAMYFCASNKEGNTEAFFGQGTRLTVV.

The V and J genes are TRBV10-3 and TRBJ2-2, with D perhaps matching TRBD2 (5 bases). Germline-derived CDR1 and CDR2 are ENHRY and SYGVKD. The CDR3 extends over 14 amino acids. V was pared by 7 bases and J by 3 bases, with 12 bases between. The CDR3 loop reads CAITRAGDTGELFF. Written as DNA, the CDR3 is TGTGCCATCACTCGAGCCGGGGACACCGGGGAGCTGTTTTTT.

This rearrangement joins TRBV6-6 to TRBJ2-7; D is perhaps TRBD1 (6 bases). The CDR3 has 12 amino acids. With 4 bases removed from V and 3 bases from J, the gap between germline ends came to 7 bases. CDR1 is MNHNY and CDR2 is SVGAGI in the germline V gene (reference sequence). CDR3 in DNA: TGTGCCAGCAGTTCAGGGGACTACGAGCAGTACTTC. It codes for CASSSGDYEQYF.

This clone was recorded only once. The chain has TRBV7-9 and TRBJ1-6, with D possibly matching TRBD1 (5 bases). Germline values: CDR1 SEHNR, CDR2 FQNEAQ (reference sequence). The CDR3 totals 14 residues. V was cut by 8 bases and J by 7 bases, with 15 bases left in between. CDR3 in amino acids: CASCQAGGNSPLHF. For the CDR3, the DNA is TGTGCCAGCTGTCAGGCCGGGGGGAATTCACCCCTCCACTTT.

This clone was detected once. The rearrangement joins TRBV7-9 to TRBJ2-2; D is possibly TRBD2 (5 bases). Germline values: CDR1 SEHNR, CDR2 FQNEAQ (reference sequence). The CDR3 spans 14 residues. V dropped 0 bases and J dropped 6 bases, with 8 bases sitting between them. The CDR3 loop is CASSLASGAGELFF. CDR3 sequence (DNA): TGTGCCAGCAGCTTAGCGAGCGGCGCCGGGGAGCTGTTTTTT.

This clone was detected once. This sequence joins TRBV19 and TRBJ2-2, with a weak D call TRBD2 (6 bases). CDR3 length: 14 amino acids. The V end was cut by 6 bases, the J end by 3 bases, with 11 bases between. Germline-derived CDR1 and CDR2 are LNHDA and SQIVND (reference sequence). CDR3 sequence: CASRNAGYTGELFF. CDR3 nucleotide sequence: TGTGCCAGTAGGAATGCGGGGTACACCGGGGAGCTGTTTTTT.

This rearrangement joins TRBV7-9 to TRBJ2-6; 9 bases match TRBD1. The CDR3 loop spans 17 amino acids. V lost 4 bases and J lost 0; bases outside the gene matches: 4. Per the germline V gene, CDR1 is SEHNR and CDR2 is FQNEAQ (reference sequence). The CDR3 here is CASSWGDRVSGANVLTF. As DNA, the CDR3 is TGTGCCAGCAGCTGGGGGGACAGGGTCTCTGGGGCCAACGTCCTGACTTTC.

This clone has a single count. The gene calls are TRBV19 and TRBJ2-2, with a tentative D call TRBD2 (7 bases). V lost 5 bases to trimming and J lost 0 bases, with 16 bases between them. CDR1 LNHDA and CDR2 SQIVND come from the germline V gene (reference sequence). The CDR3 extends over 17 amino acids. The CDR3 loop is CASSLFGGGPNTGELFF. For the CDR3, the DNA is TGTGCCAGTAGTCTATTTGGGGGGGGGCCGAACACCGGGGAGCTGTTTTTT.

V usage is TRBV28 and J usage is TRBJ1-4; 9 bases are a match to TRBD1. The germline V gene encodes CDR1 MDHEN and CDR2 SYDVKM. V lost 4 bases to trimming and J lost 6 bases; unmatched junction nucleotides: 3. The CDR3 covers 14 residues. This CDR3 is CASSSGTGYEKLFF. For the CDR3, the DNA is TGTGCCAGCAGTTCCGGGACAGGGTATGAAAAACTGTTTTTT. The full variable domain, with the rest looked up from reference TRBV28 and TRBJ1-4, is DVKVTQSSRYLVKRTGEKVFLECVQDMDHENMFWYRQDPGLGLRLIYFSYDVKMKEKGDIPEGYSVSREKKERFSLILESASTNQTSMYLCASSSGTGYEKLFFGSGTQLSVL.

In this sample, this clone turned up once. The CDR3 DNA reads as TGTGCCAGCAGTGTGAGGGGGCCGGGCACTGAAGCTTTCTTT. Translating gives CASSVRGPGTEAFF. The rearrangement links TRBV27 to TRBJ1-1, with TRBD1 matching 7 bases. The J segment lost 4 bases and the V segment lost 5 bases, leaving 7 bases of the junction unmatched. There are 14 residues in the CDR3. Germline V CDR1 and CDR2: MNHEY, SMNVEV (reference sequence).

The CDR3 DNA follows: TGTGCCAGCAGCTTAAGACAGCTTAATGAAAAACTGTTTTTT. Its protein product is CASSLRQLNEKLFF. The chain recombines TRBV7-2 with TRBJ1-4; possible D gene TRBD1, 5 bases. From germline, CDR1 is SGHTA and CDR2 FQGNSA. The CDR3 is 14 amino acids. Trimming cost V 2 bases and J 4 bases, with 8 bases left between them. The full variable domain, completed using reference TRBV7-2 and TRBJ1-4, is GAGVSQSPSNKVTEKGKDVELRCDPISGHTALYWYRQSLGQGLEFLIYFQGNSAPDKSGLPSDRFSAERTGGSVSTLTIQRTQQEDSAVYLCASSLRQLNEKLFFGSGTQLSVL.

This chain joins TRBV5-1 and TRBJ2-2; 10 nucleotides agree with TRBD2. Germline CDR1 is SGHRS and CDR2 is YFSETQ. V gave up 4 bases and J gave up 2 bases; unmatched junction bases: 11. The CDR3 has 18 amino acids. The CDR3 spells CASSQRLAGVLNTGELFF. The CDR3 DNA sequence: TGCGCCAGCAGCCAACGCCTAGCGGGGGTGCTCAACACCGGGGAGCTGTTTTTT.

The CDR3 sequence: CASSSGSPEGTEAFF. In nucleotides, the CDR3 is TGTGCCAGCAGTTCAGGGTCACCGGAGGGCACTGAAGCTTTCTTT. The chain combines TRBV2 with TRBJ1-1, with a possible D match to TRBD1 (5 bases). Germline-derived CDR1 and CDR2 are SNHLY and FYNNEI. Trimming removed 5 bases from V and 4 bases from J, with 17 bases in between. CDR3 size: 15 residues.

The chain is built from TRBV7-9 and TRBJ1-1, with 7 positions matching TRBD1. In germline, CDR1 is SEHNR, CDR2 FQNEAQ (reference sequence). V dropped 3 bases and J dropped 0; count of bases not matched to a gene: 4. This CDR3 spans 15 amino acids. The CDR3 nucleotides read TGTGCCAGCAGCTTGAAGGACAGGTTGAACACTGAAGCTTTCTTT. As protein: CASSLKDRLNTEAFF.

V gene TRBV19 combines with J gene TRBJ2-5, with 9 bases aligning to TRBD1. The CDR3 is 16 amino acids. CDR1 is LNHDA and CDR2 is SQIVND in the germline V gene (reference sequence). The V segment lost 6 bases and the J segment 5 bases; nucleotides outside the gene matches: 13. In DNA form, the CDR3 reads TGTGCCAGTAGCCTAGGGGGGACAGGGCTGGGGGAGACCCAGTACTTC. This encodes CASSLGGTGLGETQYF. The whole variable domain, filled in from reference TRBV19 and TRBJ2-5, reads DGGITQSPKYLFRKEGQNVTLSCEQNLNHDAMYWYRQDPGQGLRLIYYSQIVNDFQKGDIAEGYSVSREKKESFPLTVTSAQKNPTAFYLCASSLGGTGLGETQYFGPGTRLLVL.

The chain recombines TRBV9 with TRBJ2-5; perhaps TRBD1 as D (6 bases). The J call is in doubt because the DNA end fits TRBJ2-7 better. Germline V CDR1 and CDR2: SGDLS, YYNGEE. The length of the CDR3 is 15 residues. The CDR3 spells CASSRTPGENYEQYF. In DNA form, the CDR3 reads TGTGCCAGCAGCAGGACCCCAGGGGAGAATTACGAGCAGTACTTC.

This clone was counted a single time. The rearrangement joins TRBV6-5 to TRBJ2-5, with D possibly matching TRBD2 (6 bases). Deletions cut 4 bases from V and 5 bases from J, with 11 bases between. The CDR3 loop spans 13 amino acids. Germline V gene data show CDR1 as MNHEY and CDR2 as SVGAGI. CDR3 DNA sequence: TGTGCCAGCAGTTGGGGACTTTCTGAGACCCAGTACTTC. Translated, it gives CASSWGLSETQYF.